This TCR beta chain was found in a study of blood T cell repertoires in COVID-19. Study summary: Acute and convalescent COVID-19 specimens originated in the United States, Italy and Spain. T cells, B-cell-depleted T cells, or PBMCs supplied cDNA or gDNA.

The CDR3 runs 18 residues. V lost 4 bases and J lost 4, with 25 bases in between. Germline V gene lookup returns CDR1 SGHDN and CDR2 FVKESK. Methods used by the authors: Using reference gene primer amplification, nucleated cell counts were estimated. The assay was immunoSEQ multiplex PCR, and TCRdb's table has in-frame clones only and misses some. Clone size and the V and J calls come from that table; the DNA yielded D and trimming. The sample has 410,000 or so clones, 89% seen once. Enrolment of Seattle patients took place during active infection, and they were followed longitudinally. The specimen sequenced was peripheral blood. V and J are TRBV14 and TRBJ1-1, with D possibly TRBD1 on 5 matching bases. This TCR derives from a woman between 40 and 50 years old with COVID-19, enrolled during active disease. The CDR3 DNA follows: TGTGCCAGCAGCCGCGGGGCTAAATTTGGCGCGATGGGCACTGAAGCTTTCTTT. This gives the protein CASSRGAKFGAMGTEAFF.